Sequencing of this TCR beta chain was carried out in a study of technical replicates of blood from a handful of donors. The CDR3 has 15 amino acids. In this sample, this clone turned up a few times. Method: immunoSEQ multiplex PCR; TCRdb's copy keeps in-frame clones and lacks some. Counted here are some 77,000 clones, 75% to 95% occurring once; the ten biggest clones make up about 0.39%. This chain joins TRBV12-2 and TRBJ1-1. TRBV12-2 is reported as a pseudogene. This receptor was identified in a human donor in good health. The specimen was T cells isolated from PBMCs. For the CDR3, the DNA is TGTGCAAGTCGCTTACACACCGGGGAGGACACTGAAGCTTTCTTT. It yields the protein CASRLHTGEDTEAFF.